The 27 T cell receptor beta chains given below trace back to one sample, sequenced in a study of blood T cell repertoires in COVID-19. Data came from immunoSEQ multiplex PCR; TCRdb stores just in-frame clones and leaves some out. Found here are about 210,000 clones, roughly 79% of them singletons; the top ten hold around 9%. Sequenced input: PBMCs or T cells enriched from blood (not recorded which). The receptors originated from a woman between 45 and 60 years old with acute COVID-19.

This chain connects TRBV29-1 to TRBJ2-7, with D hard to call. Germline lookup yields CDR1 SQVTM and CDR2 ANQGSEA. Trimming removed 7 bases from V and 2 bases from J, with 12 bases in between. CDR3 size: 12 residues. Written as DNA, the CDR3 is TGCAGCGCCTTAGCAATCCCCTACGAGCAGTACTTC. This gives the protein CSALAIPYEQYF.

A few counts support this clone. V usage is TRBV30 and J usage is TRBJ1-4, with D possibly matching TRBD1 (6 bases). CDR3 length equals 15 residues. The V gene's germline CDR1 is GTSNPN and CDR2 SVGIG (reference sequence). With 2 bases removed from V and 3 bases from J, the gap between germline ends came to 13 bases. DNA for the CDR3: TGTGCCTGGAGTAGGGGAGGGGGTTCTAATGAAAAACTGTTTTTT. This translates into CAWSRGGGSNEKLFF.

The V gene is TRBV14, the J gene TRBJ2-7; no clear D gene. The CDR3 covers 13 residues. Per the germline V gene, CDR1 is SGHDN and CDR2 is FVKESK. The V gene lost 0 bases and the J gene lost 5 bases, with 8 bases spanning the gap. The CDR3 DNA follows: TGTGCCAGCAGCCAAGAATCCCAAAACGAGCAGTACTTC. As protein: CASSQESQNEQYF.

This clone was observed a few times. Other DNA sequences from this sample encode an identical CDR3 as well. The chain couples TRBV12-3 or TRBV12-4 to TRBJ1-5; no clear D gene. V lost 6 bases and J 2 bases, leaving 8 bases between the germline ends. The CDR3 has 13 residues. The CDR3 DNA reads TGTGCCAGCAGCTACGGTGGCAATCAGCCCCAGCATTTT. Amino acid sequence: CASSYGGNQPQHF.

The CDR3 DNA reads as TGTGCCACCCAAGAATCAGGGGGCGCGAGAAATGAGCAGTTCTTC. Residues: CATQESGGARNEQFF. V and J are TRBV28 and TRBJ2-1; TRBD1 matches at 8 bases. CDR1 MDHEN and CDR2 SYDVKM come from the germline V gene. The CDR3 has 15 residues. V shed 10 bases and J 7 bases; nucleotides not matched to a gene: 15.

The chain uses TRBV5-4 and TRBJ2-7, with 7 bases lining up with TRBD2. The CDR3 length is 14 residues. The J segment lost 4 bases and the V segment lost 3 bases, leaving 7 bases of the junction unmatched. Germline V CDR1 and CDR2: SGHNT, YYREEE (reference sequence). The CDR3 coding sequence is TGTGCCAGCAGCTCGATTGGGGGAGGGTACGAGCAGTACTTC. This sequence encodes CASSSIGGGYEQYF.

J is TRBJ1-3 and V is TRBV12-5; the match to TRBD1 covers 9 bases. The junction had 3 bases not matched to a gene; V was cut back by 5 bases and J by 1 base. CDR1 is LGHNT, CDR2 FRNRAP, per germline. The CDR3 has 15 amino acids. The CDR3 sequence: CASGPGQGSGNTIYF. The CDR3 DNA reads TGTGCTAGTGGTCCGGGACAGGGTTCTGGAAACACCATATATTTT.

The V and J genes are TRBV7-2 and TRBJ2-5; TRBD1 agrees at 9 bases. V lost 1 base to trimming and J lost 7 bases; unmatched junction nucleotides: 4. Germline loops: CDR1 SGHTA, CDR2 FQGNSA. CDR3 size: 14 residues. The CDR3 is CASSLGTGVVTQYF. The DNA for the CDR3 is TGTGCCAGCAGCTTAGGGACAGGGGTCGTGACCCAGTACTTC.

This clone was found once. The chain has TRBV29-1 and TRBJ2-3; D possibly corresponds to TRBD2 (5 bases). In germline, CDR1 is SQVTM, CDR2 ANQGSEA. Trimming shortened V by 1 base and J by 1 base, and 9 bases separated the two germline ends. The CDR3 spans 14 residues. CDR3 sequence: CSVEARTGTDTQYF. In nucleotides, the CDR3 is TGCAGCGTTGAAGCCCGGACTGGCACAGATACGCAGTATTTT.

V usage is TRBV14 and J usage is TRBJ2-1; a possible D gene is TRBD1 (6 bases). The CDR3 spans 16 residues. From germline, CDR1 is SGHDN and CDR2 FVKESK. V lost 5 bases and J lost 4, with 18 bases in between. The chain's CDR3 is CASSKAGAGAYNEQFF. The DNA of the CDR3 is TGTGCCAGCAGCAAAGCAGGGGCAGGAGCTTACAATGAGCAGTTCTTC.

The chain employs TRBV6-5 and TRBJ2-7, with TRBD1 as a possible D gene (6 bases). The V end was cut by 6 bases, the J end by 0 bases, with 12 bases between. CDR1 and CDR2 from the germline V gene are MNHEY and SVGAGI. The CDR3 has 14 residues. CDR3 amino acids: CASRNRDTSYEQYF. CDR3 nucleotides: TGTGCCAGCAGGAACAGGGACACCTCCTACGAGCAGTACTTC.

The chain couples TRBV3-1 (or the pseudogene TRBV3-2) to TRBJ1-2, with TRBD1 identical over 10 bases. This CDR3 contains 15 residues. From germline, CDR1 is LGHDT and CDR2 YNNKEL (reference sequence). V trimming: 1 base; J trimming: 4 bases; junction bases outside the gene matches: 3. CDR3 amino acids: CASSQGTGGSYGYTF. The CDR3 DNA reads as TGTGCCAGCAGCCAAGGGACAGGGGGATCCTATGGCTACACCTTC.

In the case of this clone: An end of the junction differs from the germline gene, which may be a read error. The chain has TRBV5-1 and TRBJ2-4, with 11 bases lining up with TRBD2. The CDR3 is 11 amino acids. CDR1 is SGHRS, CDR2 YFSETQ, per germline. CDR3 region: CASSSTSGTSF. The CDR3 region has the DNA TGCGCCAGCAGCTCGACTAGCGGGACTTCCTTC.

This clone came up a few times. V usage is TRBV27 and J usage is TRBJ2-1; TRBD1 might be the D (8 bases). With 1 base removed from V and 9 bases from J, the gap between germline ends came to 13 bases. CDR3 length: 14 residues. Germline CDR1 MNHEY, CDR2 SMNVEV (reference sequence). The CDR3 is CASSLLQGGSEQFF. As DNA, the CDR3 is TGTGCCAGCAGTTTATTACAGGGGGGGAGTGAGCAGTTCTTC.

V is TRBV7-9 and J is TRBJ2-1, with 13 nucleotides matching TRBD2. Germline CDR1 and CDR2: SEHNR and FQNEAQ (reference sequence). Losses at the gene ends were 5 bases for V and 1 base for J; bases not matched to a gene: 5. The CDR3 is 17 amino acids. The CDR3 DNA reads TGTGCCAGCAGCCGGACTAGCGGGAGTAGGTCCTACAATGAGCAGTTCTTC. It is translated as CASSRTSGSRSYNEQFF.

The chain recombines TRBV2 with TRBJ2-7, with D perhaps matching TRBD2 (5 bases). The CDR3 has 15 amino acids. Germline CDR1 and CDR2: SNHLY and FYNNEI. The V and J ends lost 3 bases and 5 bases respectively, with 17 bases between them. CDR3 in DNA: TGTGCCAGCAGTGACGGGGTCCCACAAGTCCACGAGCAGTACTTC. Translation gives CASSDGVPQVHEQYF.

The gene calls are TRBV4-3 and TRBJ2-1, with 7 bases matching TRBD2. The CDR3 extends over 17 amino acids. Germline CDR1 LGHNA, CDR2 YSLEER. V shed 3 bases and J 8 bases; nucleotides not matched to a gene: 16. The CDR3 DNA reads TGCGCCAGCAGCCATTTCCCCCTGAGCGGGACTGGGGATGAGCAGTTCTTC. Its protein product is CASSHFPLSGTGDEQFF.

The V and J genes are TRBV27 and TRBJ2-3; TRBD1 matches at 8 bases. The V gene end was trimmed by 8 bases and the J gene end by 3 bases; junction bases not matched to a gene: 4. Germline V gives CDR1 MNHEY, CDR2 SMNVEV (reference sequence). CDR3 length equals 13 residues. The DNA of the CDR3 is TGTGCCAGCTCGGACAGGGAAACAGATACGCAGTATTTT. Its translation is CASSDRETDTQYF.

This chain uses TRBV10-2 with TRBJ2-7; D uncertain. Germline values: CDR1 WSHSY, CDR2 SAAADI. CDR3 length equals 13 residues. Trimming took 2 bases from V and 0 from J, leaving 5 bases between them. The CDR3 spells CASSEGISYEQYF. The CDR3 coding sequence is TGCGCCAGCAGTGAGGGCATCTCCTACGAGCAGTACTTC.

CDR3 DNA: TGTGCCAGCAGCTTAGGGCGGACAGGGAGTTACGAGCAGTACTTC. It translates to CASSLGRTGSYEQYF. The V and J genes are TRBV11-3 and TRBJ2-7; TRBD1 matches 8 bases. Germline trimming cut 1 base from V and 4 bases from J; bases unmatched to any gene: 6. The CDR3 is made up of 15 amino acids. The germline V gene has CDR1 SGHNT and CDR2 YENEEA.

This chain links TRBV4-3 with TRBJ2-2; tentatively, D is TRBD1 (5 bases). Germline CDR1 and CDR2: LGHNA and YSLEER. The CDR3 spans 16 residues. Trimming left V 1 base short and J 0 bases short, with 9 bases between. CDR3 sequence (DNA): TGCGCCAGCAGCCAAGGACAGCCCGCGAACACCGGGGAGCTGTTTTTT. This encodes CASSQGQPANTGELFF.

This chain uses TRBV28 with TRBJ1-5; D gene ambiguous. V was clipped by 5 bases and J by 0 bases, with 8 bases between them. The CDR3 is 14 residues long. Germline CDR1 MDHEN, CDR2 SYDVKM. In DNA form, the CDR3 reads TGTGCCAGCAGTCGGGGTGGTAGCAATCAGCCCCAGCATTTT. It yields the protein CASSRGGSNQPQHF.

J is TRBJ1-5 and V is TRBV9; D is possibly TRBD1 (5 bases). CDR3 size: 15 residues. Germline V gene sequence: CDR1 SGDLS, CDR2 YYNGEE. With 0 bases removed from V and 2 bases from J, the gap between germline ends came to 9 bases. CDR3 sequence (DNA): TGTGCCAGCAGCGTAGAGTGCAGGGGCAATCAGCCCCAGCATTTT. Amino acid sequence: CASSVECRGNQPQHF.

Concerning this clone itself: Other DNA sequences in the same sample also yield this CDR3. In nucleotides, the CDR3 is TGTGCCAGTAGTATAGGACAGGGGGCCTACGAGCAGTACTTC. Translated, it gives CASSIGQGAYEQYF. The J gene is TRBJ2-7, the V gene TRBV19, with TRBD1 matching 9 bases. The CDR3 consists of 14 residues. Germline CDR1 and CDR2: LNHDA and SQIVND (reference sequence). V was clipped by 1 base and J by 2 bases; unmatched bases: 0.

This clone has more than one count but fewer than ten. This chain uses TRBV30 with TRBJ2-1, with a tentative D call TRBD2 (5 bases). V lost 0 bases and J 7 bases, leaving 10 bases between the germline ends. The CDR3 is 13 amino acids. Germline V lookup: CDR1 GTSNPN, CDR2 SVGIG (reference sequence). Here the CDR3 reads CAWSVRGVNEQFF. Here the CDR3 DNA reads TGTGCCTGGAGTGTACGGGGAGTGAATGAGCAGTTCTTC.

The rearrangement uses TRBV24-1 and TRBJ2-3; D unresolved. CDR3 length equals 12 residues. Per germline, CDR1 KGHDR and CDR2 SFDVKD. The V end lost 7 bases, the J end lost 3 bases, and 7 bases lay between the germline ends. CDR3 loop: CATSPRTDTQYF. The CDR3, as DNA: TGTGCCACCAGCCCGAGGACAGATACGCAGTATTTT.

The chain is built from TRBV5-1 and TRBJ2-1; tentatively, D is TRBD1 (5 bases). The germline gives CDR1 SGHRS, CDR2 YFSETQ. V was shortened by 0 bases and J by 5 bases, with 12 bases between the two germline ends. The CDR3 has 15 amino acids. CDR3 sequence: CASSLVQGRNNEQFF. CDR3 bases: TGCGCCAGCAGCTTGGTGCAGGGAAGAAACAATGAGCAGTTCTTC.